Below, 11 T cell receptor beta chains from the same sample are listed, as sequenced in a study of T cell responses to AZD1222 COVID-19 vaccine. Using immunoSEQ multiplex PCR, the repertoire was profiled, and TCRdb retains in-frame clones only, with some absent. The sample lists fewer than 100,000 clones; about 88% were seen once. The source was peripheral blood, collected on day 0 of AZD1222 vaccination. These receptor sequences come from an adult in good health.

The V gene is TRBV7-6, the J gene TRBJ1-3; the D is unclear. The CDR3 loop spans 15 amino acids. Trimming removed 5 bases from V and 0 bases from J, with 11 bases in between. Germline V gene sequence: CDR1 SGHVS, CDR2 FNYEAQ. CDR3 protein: CASSTWSLSGNTIYF. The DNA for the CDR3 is TGTGCCAGCAGCACCTGGTCCCTCTCTGGAAACACCATATATTTT.

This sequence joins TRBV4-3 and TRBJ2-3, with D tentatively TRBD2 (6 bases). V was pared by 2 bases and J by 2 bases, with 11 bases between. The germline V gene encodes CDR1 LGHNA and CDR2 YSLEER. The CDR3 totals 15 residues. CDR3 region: CASSQTQGLTDTQYF. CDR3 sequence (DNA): TGCGCCAGCAGCCAAACCCAGGGACTCACAGATACGCAGTATTTT.

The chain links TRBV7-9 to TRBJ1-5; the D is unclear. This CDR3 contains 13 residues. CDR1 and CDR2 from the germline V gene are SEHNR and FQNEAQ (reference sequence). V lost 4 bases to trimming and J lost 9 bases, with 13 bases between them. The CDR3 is CASSSETRGPQHF. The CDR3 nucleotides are TGTGCCAGCAGCTCCGAGACCCGTGGGCCCCAGCATTTT.

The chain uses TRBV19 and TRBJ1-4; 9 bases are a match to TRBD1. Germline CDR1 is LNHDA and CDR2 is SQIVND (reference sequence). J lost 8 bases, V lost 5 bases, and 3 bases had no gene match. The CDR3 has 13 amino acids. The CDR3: CASSGTGFEKLFF. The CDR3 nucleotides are TGTGCCAGTAGTGGGACAGGGTTCGAAAAACTGTTTTTT.

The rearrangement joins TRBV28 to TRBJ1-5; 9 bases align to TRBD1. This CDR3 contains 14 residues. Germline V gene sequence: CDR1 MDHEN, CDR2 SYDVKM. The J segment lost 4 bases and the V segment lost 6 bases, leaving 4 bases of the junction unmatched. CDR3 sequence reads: CASRHRGLNQPQHF. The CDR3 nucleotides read TGTGCCAGCAGGCACAGGGGGCTGAATCAGCCCCAGCATTTT. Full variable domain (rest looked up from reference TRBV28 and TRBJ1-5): DVKVTQSSRYLVKRTGEKVFLECVQDMDHENMFWYRQDPGLGLRLIYFSYDVKMKEKGDIPEGYSVSREKKERFSLILESASTNQTSMYLCASRHRGLNQPQHFGDGTRLSIL.

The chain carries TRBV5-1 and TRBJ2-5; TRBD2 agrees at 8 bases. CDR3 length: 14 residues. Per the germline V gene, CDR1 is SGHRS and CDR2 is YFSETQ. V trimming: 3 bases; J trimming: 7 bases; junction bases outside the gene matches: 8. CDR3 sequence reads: CASSSGGGPRTQYF. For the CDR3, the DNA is TGCGCCAGCAGCTCAGGCGGGGGGCCCCGGACCCAGTACTTC.

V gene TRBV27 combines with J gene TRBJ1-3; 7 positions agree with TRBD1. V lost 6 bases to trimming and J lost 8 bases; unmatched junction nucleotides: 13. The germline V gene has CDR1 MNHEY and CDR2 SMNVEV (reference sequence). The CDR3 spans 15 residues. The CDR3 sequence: CASSPESRGQHTIYF. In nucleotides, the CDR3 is TGTGCCAGCAGCCCCGAGTCCAGGGGACAGCACACCATATATTTT.

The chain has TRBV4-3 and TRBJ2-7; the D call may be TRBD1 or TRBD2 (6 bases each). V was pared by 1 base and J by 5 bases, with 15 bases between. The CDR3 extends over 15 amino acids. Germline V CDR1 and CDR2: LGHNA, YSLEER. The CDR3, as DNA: TGCGCCAGCAGCCAAGGTGGGGGGCCGAGGGACGAGCAGTACTTC. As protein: CASSQGGGPRDEQYF.

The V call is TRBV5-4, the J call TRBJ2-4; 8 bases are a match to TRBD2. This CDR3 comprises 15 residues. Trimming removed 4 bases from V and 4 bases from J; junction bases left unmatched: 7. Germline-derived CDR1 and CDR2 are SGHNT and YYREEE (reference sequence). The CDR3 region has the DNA TGTGCCAGCAGCGGCTCGCGGGGGGAAAAAAACATTCAGTACTTC. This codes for CASSGSRGEKNIQYF.

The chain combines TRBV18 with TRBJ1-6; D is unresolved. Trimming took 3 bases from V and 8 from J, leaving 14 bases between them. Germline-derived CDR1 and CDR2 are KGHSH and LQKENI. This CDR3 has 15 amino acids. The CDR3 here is CASSPSVGEYSPLHF. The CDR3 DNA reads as TGTGCCAGCTCACCCTCGGTCGGAGAGTATTCACCCCTCCACTTT.

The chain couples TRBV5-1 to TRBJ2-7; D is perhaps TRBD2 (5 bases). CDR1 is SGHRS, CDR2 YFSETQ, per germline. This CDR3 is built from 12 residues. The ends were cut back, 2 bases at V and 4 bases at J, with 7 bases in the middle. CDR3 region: CASSFEGYEQYF. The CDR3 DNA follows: TGCGCCAGCAGCTTTGAGGGATACGAGCAGTACTTC.